The T cell receptor (beta chain) described here comes from a study of blood T cell repertoires in COVID-19. Turning to the study itself: Some COVID-19 samples were acute and others convalescent; all came from the United States, Italy and Spain. From T cells, B-cell-depleted T cells, or PBMCs came the material, which was cDNA or gDNA.

In the authors' workflow: Amplification of reference gene primers was used by the study to estimate nucleated cell counts. TCRdb's table, derived via immunoSEQ multiplex PCR, lists solely in-frame clones and lacks some. That table is the source of V, J and clone size, and D and trimming were worked out from the DNA. The sample consists of over 90,000 clones, about 86% of them appearing once. The CDR3 sequence is 15 residues long. Germline CDR1 LGHNA, CDR2 YSLEER. Germline trimming cut 0 bases from V and 5 bases from J; bases unmatched to any gene: 7. This TCR came from a man aged 80 or over with acute or convalescent COVID-19. Sequencing was performed on peripheral blood. The chain is built from TRBV4-3 and TRBJ2-7; 7 bases are shared with TRBD1. In DNA, the CDR3 is TGCGCCAGCAGCCAAGATACAGGGGTAGGAAACGAGCAGTACTTC. Residues: CASSQDTGVGNEQYF.